This TCR beta chain was obtained from a study of cytomegalovirus exposure and HLA in healthy donors. The PCR ran on 60 Vbeta and 13 Jbeta primers. Clones were read by immunoSEQ multiplex PCR, and TCRdb kept only the in-frame ones, dropping some. This sample has under 200,000 clones, with roughly 84% found just once. Points on this clone: Its specificity is not known.

Study-wide results and limits: Common viral pathogens seemed to be connected with several of the most significant clusters, according to a later analysis.

The sample consisted of PBMCs. The TCR comes from a young man in good health and CMV-seronegative.

The CDR3 here is CASSLGQGAIYGYTF. The CDR3 DNA follows: TGTGCCAGCAGTTTGGGACAGGGGGCGATCTATGGCTACACCTTC. The V call is TRBV6-5, the J call TRBJ1-2; 12 bases are a match to TRBD1. The CDR3 totals 15 residues. CDR1 and CDR2 (germline): MNHEY, SVGAGI. The V and J ends lost 4 bases and 4 bases, in that order; junction bases with no gene match: 4.